Here is one TCR beta chain with its context. No antigen is known for it. These data are taken from a study of cytomegalovirus exposure and HLA in healthy donors. The PCR employed 60 Vbeta primers together with 13 Jbeta primers. The repertoire was sequenced with immunoSEQ multiplex PCR; TCRdb's copy has only in-frame clones and lacks some. The sample includes 150,000 to 200,000 clones, 80% of them seen just once. Findings and limits, study-wide: It was likely that a cluster of highly shared sequence variants was a sequencing artifact. According to a later analysis, donors in an Asian-associated ancestry cluster reportedly had fewer N-insertions than the approximately 670-donor mean. CMV serostatus was the sole immune exposure data available.

The CDR3 has 14 amino acids. Germline V gene data show CDR1 as LGHNA and CDR2 as YSLEER. Trimming cost V 5 bases and J 4 bases; bases outside gene matches: 7. Sequenced input: PBMCs. The sequence came from a woman aged 45-65 years in good health and CMV-seropositive. V is TRBV4-3 and J is TRBJ1-2; 7 bases fit TRBD1. The CDR3 loop reads CASSFSGTVYGYTF. In nucleotides, the CDR3 is TGCGCCAGCAGCTTCTCCGGGACAGTCTATGGCTACACCTTC.